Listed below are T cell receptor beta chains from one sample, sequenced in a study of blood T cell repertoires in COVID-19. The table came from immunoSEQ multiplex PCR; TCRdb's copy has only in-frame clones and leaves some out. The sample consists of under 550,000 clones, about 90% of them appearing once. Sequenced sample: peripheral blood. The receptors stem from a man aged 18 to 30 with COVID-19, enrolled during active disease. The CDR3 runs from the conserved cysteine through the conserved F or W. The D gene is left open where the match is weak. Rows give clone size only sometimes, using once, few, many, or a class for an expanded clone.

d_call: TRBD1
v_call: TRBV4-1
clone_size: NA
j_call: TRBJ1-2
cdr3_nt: TGCGCCAGCAGCCCTTCCTTCGACAGGGTCAACGGCTACACCTTC
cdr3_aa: CASSPSFDRVNGYTF

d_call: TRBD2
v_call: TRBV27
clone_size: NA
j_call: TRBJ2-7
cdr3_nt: TGTGCCAGCAGTTGGGGGACTAGCGGTGTCTACGAGCAGTACTTC
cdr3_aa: CASSWGTSGVYEQYF

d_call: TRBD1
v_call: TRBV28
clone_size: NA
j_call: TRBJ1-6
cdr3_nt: TGTGCCAGCAGGACAGGGGGCTCACCCCTCCACTTT
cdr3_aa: CASRTGGSPLHF

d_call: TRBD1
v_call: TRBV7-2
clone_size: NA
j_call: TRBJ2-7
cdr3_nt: TGTGCCAGCAGCTCCCCCCGAGGGACAGGGATCTCCTACGAGCAGTACTTC
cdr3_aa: CASSSPRGTGISYEQYF

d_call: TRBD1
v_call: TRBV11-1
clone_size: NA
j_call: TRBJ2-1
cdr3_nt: TGTGCCAGCGCGTCGCAGGGGGTTGGTGAGCAGTTCTTC
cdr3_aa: CASASQGVGEQFF

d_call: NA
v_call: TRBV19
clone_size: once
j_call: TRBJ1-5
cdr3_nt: TGTGCCAGTAGTATAGTTGACGGGAATCAGCCCCAGCATTTT
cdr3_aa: CASSIVDGNQPQHF

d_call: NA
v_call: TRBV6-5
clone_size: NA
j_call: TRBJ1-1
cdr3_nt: TGTGCCAGCAGCCCGGTAGGAGGGGAGAGGACTGAAGCTTTCTTT
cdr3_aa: CASSPVGGERTEAFF

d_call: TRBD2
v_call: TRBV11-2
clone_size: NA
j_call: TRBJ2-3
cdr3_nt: TGTGCCAGCAGCTTAATGCTAGCGGGAATATCAGATACGCAGTATTTT
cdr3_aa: CASSLMLAGISDTQYF

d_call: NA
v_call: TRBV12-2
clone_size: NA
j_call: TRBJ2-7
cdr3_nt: TGTGCAAGTCGAATACCAAAAAGCCGGAGACAGGGTCCGCCCTACGAGCAGTACTTC
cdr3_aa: CASRIPKSRRQGPPYEQYF

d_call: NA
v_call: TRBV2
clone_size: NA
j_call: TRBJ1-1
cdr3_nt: TGTGCCAGCAGTGAAGCGCGTGAGGATCCAGCTTTCTTT
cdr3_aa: CASSEAREDPAFF

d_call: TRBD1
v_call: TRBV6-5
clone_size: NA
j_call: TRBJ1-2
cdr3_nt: TGTGCCAGCAGGAAAACCGGGACAGGTTCCTATGGCTACACCTTC
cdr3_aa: CASRKTGTGSYGYTF

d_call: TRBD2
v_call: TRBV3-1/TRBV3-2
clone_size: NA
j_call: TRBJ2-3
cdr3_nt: TGTGCCAGCACCCTGGGAGCGGGGGGAGGGGCAGATACGCAGTATTTT
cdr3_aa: CASTLGAGGGADTQYF

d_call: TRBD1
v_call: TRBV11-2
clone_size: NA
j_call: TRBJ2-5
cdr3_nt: TGTGCCAGCAGCCTACGGACAGGGGAGCAAGAGACCCAGTACTTC
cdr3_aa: CASSLRTGEQETQYF

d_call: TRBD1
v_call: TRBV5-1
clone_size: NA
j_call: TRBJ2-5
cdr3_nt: TGCGCCAGCAGCATCGGGACAGGGAATAGGGAGACCCAGTACTTC
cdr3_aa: CASSIGTGNRETQYF

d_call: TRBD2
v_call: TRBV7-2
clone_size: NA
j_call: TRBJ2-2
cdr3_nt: TGTGCCAGCAGCAACCCACGGACTAGCGGGAGGACGAACACCGGGGAGCTGTTTTTT
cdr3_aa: CASSNPRTSGRTNTGELFF

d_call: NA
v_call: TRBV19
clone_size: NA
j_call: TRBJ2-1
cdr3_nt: TGTGCCAGTAGACCTCAGGGGAAATACAATGAGCAGTTCTTC
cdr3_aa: CASRPQGKYNEQFF

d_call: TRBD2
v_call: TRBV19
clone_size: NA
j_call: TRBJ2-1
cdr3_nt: TGTGCCAGTAGTACGCAGGGCGGGGGGGAATTCAATGAGCAGTTCTTC
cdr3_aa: CASSTQGGGEFNEQFF

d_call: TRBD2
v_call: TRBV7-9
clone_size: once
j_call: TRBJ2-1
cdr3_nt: TGTGCCAGCAGCTTAGCTATCGGGGGGGCCGGAAATGAGCAGTTCTTC
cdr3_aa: CASSLAIGGAGNEQFF

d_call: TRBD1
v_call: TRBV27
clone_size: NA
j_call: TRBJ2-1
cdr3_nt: TGTGCCAGCAGCTTAGGAGCAGGGGGCCCCTACAATGAGCAGTTCTTC
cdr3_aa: CASSLGAGGPYNEQFF

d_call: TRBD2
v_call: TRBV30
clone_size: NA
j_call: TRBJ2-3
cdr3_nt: TGTGCCTGGAGCCCCCGGGGGGGCACAGATACGCAGTATTTT
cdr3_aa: CAWSPRGGTDTQYF

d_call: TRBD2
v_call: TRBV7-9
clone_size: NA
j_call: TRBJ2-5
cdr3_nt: TGTGCCAGCAGCTCCCGGGGGGGCCTTCAAGAGACCCAGTACTTC
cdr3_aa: CASSSRGGLQETQYF

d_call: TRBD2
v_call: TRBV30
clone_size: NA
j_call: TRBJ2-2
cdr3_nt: TGTGCCTGGAGTGTAGGCGGGAGGTGGATCGGGGAGCTGTTTTTT
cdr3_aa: CAWSVGGRWIGELFF